The rows below give T cell receptor beta chains drawn from one sample of a study of blood T cell repertoires in COVID-19. Data came from immunoSEQ multiplex PCR; TCRdb stores just in-frame clones and leaves some out. The sample has 300,000 or so clones, about 83% seen once. What was sequenced was peripheral blood. The origin of the receptors is a woman aged 45 to 65 with acute or convalescent COVID-19. Both conserved end residues are part of each CDR3. Each record gives: J gene, D gene, clone size, V gene, CDR3 length, CDR3 DNA, CDR3 protein. The D gene is left open where the match is weak. Clone size is stated in some rows and not others, as once, few, many or a class when expanded.

TRBJ1-5 TRBD1 - TRBV29-1 13 TGCAGCGTTGCCAGGGGGTCGGATCAGCCCCAGCATTTT CSVARGSDQPQHF
TRBJ2-7 TRBD1 - TRBV18 13 TGTGCCAGCTCACCGACAGGGTTGAACGAGCAGTACTTC CASSPTGLNEQYF
TRBJ1-1 TRBD1 once TRBV7-3 13 TGTGCCAGCAGCTTACGCCAGGGGGGTGAAGCTTTCTTT CASSLRQGGEAFF
TRBJ2-5 TRBD1 few TRBV13 15 TGTGCCAGCAGCTTAGGGGGGACAGGGGAAGAGACCCAGTACTTC CASSLGGTGEETQYF
TRBJ2-5 TRBD1 - TRBV5-1 15 TGCGCCAGCAGCTTGGCCCTGGACAGGCCAGAGACCCAGTACTTC CASSLALDRPETQYF
TRBJ2-1 TRBD2 - TRBV5-4 17 TGTGCCAGCAGCACCGTAGGGAGCGGGAGGGCCTACAATGAGCAGTTCTTC CASSTVGSGRAYNEQFF
TRBJ1-6 - - TRBV16 15 TGTGCCAGCAGTCGGACGGACGGGAATAATTCACCCCTCCACTTT CASSRTDGNNSPLHF
TRBJ1-2 TRBD1 - TRBV7-9 17 TGTGCCAGCAGCCGAGGGGACAGTTCTCCCGCTAACTATGGCTACACCTTC CASSRGDSSPANYGYTF
TRBJ1-2 TRBD1 - TRBV9 17 TGTGCCAGCAGCGTAAACTCGGGGACAGGCGGAAACTATGGCTACACCTTC CASSVNSGTGGNYGYTF
TRBJ2-1 TRBD2 - TRBV2 15 TGTGCCAGCAGTATTAGCGGGAGGGCGGGAGGTGAGCAGTTCTTC CASSISGRAGGEQFF
TRBJ1-4 - - TRBV20-1 10 TGCAGTGCCCTTTCGGGAAAACTGTTTTTT CSALSGKLFF
TRBJ1-6 TRBD1 - TRBV2 13 TGTGCCAGCAGGGGGACAGTTAATTCACCCCTCCACTTT CASRGTVNSPLHF
TRBJ1-1 TRBD1 - TRBV30 16 TGTGCCTGGAACGTGGGAGACAGGGGGGGGAACACTGAAGCTTTCTTT CAWNVGDRGGNTEAFF
TRBJ2-5 - few TRBV19 15 TGTGCCAGTAGTAAGACAGGTGGGTCTCAAGAGACCCAGTACTTC CASSKTGGSQETQYF
TRBJ1-2 - - TRBV29-1 14 TGCAGCGCCTCGGGAGGGCCGCACAACTATGGCTACACCTTC CSASGGPHNYGYTF
TRBJ2-7 - - TRBV19 14 TGTGCCAGTAGTATTGCAGGGGAAGGGTACGAGCAGTACTTC CASSIAGEGYEQYF
TRBJ1-1 - - TRBV30 11 TGTGCCTGGAGTGTCAGCACTGAAGCTTTCTTT CAWSVSTEAFF
TRBJ1-6 TRBD1 once TRBV18 14 TGTGCCAGCTCACTAGACAGGGGATATTCACCCCTCCACTTT CASSLDRGYSPLHF
TRBJ1-1 - - TRBV12-5 17 TGTGCTAGTGGTTTGGTCCTTCCGCTGACACCGAACACTGAAGCTTTCTTT CASGLVLPLTPNTEAFF
TRBJ2-3 - - TRBV19 16 TGTGCCAGTAGTATATACCAGGGGTCGAGGGCAGATACGCAGTATTTT CASSIYQGSRADTQYF
TRBJ1-4 - - TRBV5-6 14 TGTGCCAGCAGCTTAGTGAGAACTAATGAAAAACTGTTTTTT CASSLVRTNEKLFF
TRBJ1-6 TRBD1 - TRBV27 14 TGTGCCAGCAGCCTACAGGGGGCGGATTCACCCCTCCACTTT CASSLQGADSPLHF